The 2 T cell receptor beta chains listed next were all sequenced from one sample in a study of shared clonotypes between healthy human individuals. Method: immunoSEQ multiplex PCR; TCRdb's copy keeps in-frame clones and lacks some. Found here are about 2,200,000 clones, around 93% of them singletons; the top ten hold 1.7%. It was CD45RO-negative cells, positively selected for CCR7, that made up naive CD8 cells, with terminally differentiated effector memory CD45RA+ cells excluded. The specimen was naive CD8+ T cells from PBMCs. The receptor set was obtained from a man aged 18-30 years in good health. Some clones in this sample may be carry-over from other donors' samples.

The chain joins TRBV7-3 to TRBJ2-1; D is undetermined. Germline V gene lookup returns CDR1 SGHTA and CDR2 FQGTGA. The CDR3 is 15 amino acids. Trimming shortened V by 4 bases and J by 5 bases, and 15 bases separated the two germline ends. CDR3 DNA: TGTGCCAGCAGCTCCGACGTAAATAAAAACAATGAGCAGTTCTTC. It yields the protein CASSSDVNKNNEQFF.

The J gene is TRBJ2-3, the V gene TRBV7-9; perhaps TRBD1 as D (6 bases). The germline V and J ends were trimmed by 1 base and 4 bases, with 15 bases remaining between them. Germline V lookup: CDR1 SEHNR, CDR2 FQNEAQ (reference sequence). The CDR3 totals 16 residues. This CDR3 reads CASSLVSGAGADTQYF. CDR3 DNA sequence: TGTGCCAGCAGCTTAGTGTCAGGGGCAGGGGCAGATACGCAGTATTTT.